The 13 T cell receptor beta chains presented below share a single source sample, sequenced in a study of blood T cell repertoires in COVID-19. Produced via immunoSEQ multiplex PCR; TCRdb's table is partial and in-frame only. Of about 210,000 clones detected, 89% appear once; the ten largest clones hold 4.5% to 5.5%. The source material was peripheral blood. These receptors all come from a woman aged 40 to 49 with acute or convalescent COVID-19.

The chain employs TRBV4-2 and TRBJ2-2; 11 bases match TRBD2. The CDR3 runs to 16 residues. The ends lost 3 bases at V and 1 base at J; junction bases unmatched: 1. Germline CDR1 is LGHNA and CDR2 is YNFKEQ. In DNA form, the CDR3 reads TGTGCCAGCAGCCAGGGACTAGCGGAGAACACCGGGGAGCTGTTTTTT. Residues: CASSQGLAENTGELFF.

The chain links TRBV27 to TRBJ2-1; a weak D match, TRBD2 (5 bases). The length of the CDR3 is 14 residues. Trimming left V 2 bases short and J 3 bases short, with 8 bases between. The germline V gene has CDR1 MNHEY and CDR2 SMNVEV (reference sequence). CDR3 loop: CASSLGGGYNEQFF. The CDR3 coding sequence is TGTGCCAGCAGTTTAGGAGGAGGCTACAATGAGCAGTTCTTC.

This chain joins TRBV7-9 and TRBJ1-6; 8 nucleotides agree with TRBD1. The CDR3 consists of 17 residues. The ends lost 1 base at V and 10 bases at J; junction bases unmatched: 12. Germline V gene lookup returns CDR1 SEHNR and CDR2 FQNEAQ (reference sequence). CDR3 sequence: CASSLEVGRGRRSPLHF. The CDR3 region has the DNA TGTGCCAGCAGCTTAGAGGTGGGCAGGGGGCGGCGGTCACCCCTCCACTTT.

The V gene is TRBV5-6, the J gene TRBJ2-5; tentative D call: TRBD1 (5 bases). Per germline, CDR1 SGHDT and CDR2 YYEEEE. The CDR3 runs to 12 residues. The V end lost 2 bases, the J end lost 3 bases, and 5 bases lay between the germline ends. CDR3 sequence (DNA): TGTGCCAGCAGCTTAGGGGAAGAGACCCAGTACTTC. It encodes CASSLGEETQYF. Filled out from reference TRBV5-6 and TRBJ2-5, the complete variable domain reads DAGVTQSPTHLIKTRGQQVTLRCSPKSGHDTVSWYQQALGQGPQFIFQYYEEEERQRGNFPDRFSGHQFPNYSSELNVNALLLGDSALYLCASSLGEETQYFGPGTRLLVL.

In regard to this clone: The same CDR3 also results from other DNA sequences found in this sample. This chain connects TRBV29-1 to TRBJ2-2, with D possibly being TRBD1 (5 bases). Germline loops: CDR1 SQVTM, CDR2 ANQGSEA. V was trimmed by 4 bases and J by 5 bases, leaving 14 bases between them. The CDR3 consists of 14 residues. CDR3 region: CSVGRQGRTGELFF. In DNA, the CDR3 is TGCAGCGTTGGTCGGCAGGGAAGGACCGGGGAGCTGTTTTTT.

V usage is TRBV25-1 and J usage is TRBJ1-1, with D possibly being TRBD1 (5 bases). Germline-derived CDR1 and CDR2 are MGHDK and SYGVNS. V gave up 5 bases and J gave up 4 bases, with 5 bases separating them. The CDR3 has 11 residues. The CDR3 here is CASSRGTEAFF. DNA of the CDR3: TGTGCCAGCAGTAGGGGCACTGAAGCTTTCTTT.

The chain recombines TRBV29-1 with TRBJ1-1, with D perhaps TRBD1 (6 bases). V was trimmed by 4 bases and J by 1 base, leaving 10 bases between them. The CDR3 runs 13 residues. CDR1 and CDR2 from the germline V gene are SQVTM and ANQGSEA. This CDR3 is CSVADRRNTEAFF. CDR3 DNA sequence: TGCAGCGTTGCGGACAGAAGGAACACTGAAGCTTTCTTT.

The V and J genes are TRBV27 and TRBJ1-1, with D unclear. The CDR3 length is 15 residues. Germline CDR1 is MNHEY and CDR2 is SMNVEV (reference sequence). V was cut by 6 bases and J by 5 bases, with 19 bases left in between. As DNA, the CDR3 is TGTGCCAGCAGGATCCGGGGTAACGATTGGACTGAAGCTTTCTTT. As protein: CASRIRGNDWTEAFF.

The V and J genes are TRBV5-4 and TRBJ1-6; 8 nucleotides line up with TRBD1. This CDR3 has 15 residues. Germline trimming cut 4 bases from V and 4 bases from J; bases unmatched to any gene: 4. CDR1 is SGHNT and CDR2 is YYREEE in the germline V gene (reference sequence). The CDR3 DNA reads as TGTGCCAGCAGCCCAGGGGGCGGTTATAATTCACCCCTCCACTTT. It translates to CASSPGGGYNSPLHF.

The chain has TRBV10-1 and TRBJ2-7; maybe TRBD1 (5 bases). Trimming pared 3 bases from V and 2 bases from J, leaving 23 bases between. Looked up from germline, CDR1 is WNHNN and CDR2 is SYGVQD (reference sequence). This CDR3 is 18 amino acids long. Here the CDR3 reads CASSERQGYPLSPYEQYV. The CDR3 DNA reads TGCGCCAGCAGTGAACGTCAGGGTTACCCTTTATCACCCTACGAGCAGTACGTC.

This chain joins TRBV13 and TRBJ1-6; perhaps TRBD1 as D (6 bases). Germline-derived CDR1 and CDR2 are PRHDT and FYEKMQ (reference sequence). V lost 4 bases, J lost 7 bases, and 8 bases lay in between. This CDR3 contains 13 residues. The chain's CDR3 is CASSSQGNSPLHF. The CDR3, as DNA: TGTGCCAGCAGCTCCCAGGGGAATTCACCCCTCCACTTT.

This clone showed up just once. The V call is TRBV19, the J call TRBJ1-1, with D maybe TRBD1 (5 bases). CDR1 is LNHDA, CDR2 SQIVND, per germline (reference sequence). The CDR3 runs to 14 residues. V lost 7 bases and J 6 bases, leaving 18 bases between the germline ends. CDR3 in amino acids: CASKPSGGWAEAFF. CDR3 sequence (DNA): TGTGCCAGTAAGCCCAGCGGGGGTTGGGCTGAAGCTTTCTTT.

This sequence joins TRBV4-2 and TRBJ1-1; a weak D match, TRBD1 (5 bases). The germline V gene encodes CDR1 LGHNA and CDR2 YNFKEQ. V lost 2 bases and J 5 bases, leaving 12 bases between the germline ends. The CDR3 contains 14 residues. CDR3 sequence (DNA): TGTGCCAGCAGCCAAACACTGGACACTACTGAAGCTTTCTTT. It specifies CASSQTLDTTEAFF.